The rows below give T cell receptor beta chains drawn from one sample of a study of T cells in Graves' hyperthyroidism and ophthalmopathy. Using its own MiXCR run on the multiplex PCR reads, TCRdb lists one record per CDR3 protein. The data contain a few hundred thousand distinct CDR3 sequences, around 21% of them singletons. Sequenced sample: blood. The source of these receptors is a man aged 18 to 29 with Graves' hyperthyroidism. The conserved cysteine and the conserved F or W are not part of the CDR3 here. The order of the fields is V gene, J gene, CDR3 protein.

>TRBV7-9|TRBJ2-2
ASSSQVTGELF
>TRBV27|TRBJ2-7
ASKSRDTDHEQY
>TRBV10-1|TRBJ1-2
ARQTRARGYT
>TRBV28|TRBJ1-1
ASRLALLDREITEAF
>TRBV12-3/TRBV12-4|TRBJ1-1
ASSLADNPHTEAF
>TRBV6-1|TRBJ1-1
ASTNLRVSTEAF
>TRBV6-1|TRBJ1-2
ASSEGRTLYGYT
>TRBV7-9|TRBJ2-5
ASSGYGPSQETQY
>TRBV6-1|TRBJ2-5
ASSDNRVETQY
>TRBV12-5|TRBJ2-7
ASGSPIGFSYEQY
>TRBV7-8|TRBJ2-5
ASSLTGTGDGETQY
>TRBV20-1|TRBJ2-7
SAREVNYEQY
>TRBV7-2|TRBJ1-1
ASSLNPPGTNTEAF
>TRBV6-5|TRBJ1-2
ASSYGPANYGYT
>TRBV3-1|TRBJ2-5
ASSHGLAGLGPGETQY
>TRBV19|TRBJ1-1
ASSIGTGPNTEAF
>TRBV29-1|TRBJ2-5
SVEDPGARETQY
>TRBV20-1|TRBJ2-6
SARARAGANVLT
>TRBV6-5|TRBJ2-7
ASSYSGSFAYEQY
>TRBV29-1|TRBJ2-2
SVLVVPGELF
>TRBV6-1|TRBJ1-1
ASRGQGAPGGTEAF
>TRBV12-3/TRBV12-4|TRBJ1-2
ASSNSGQGSSGGYT
>TRBV30|TRBJ1-2
AWGLRQASYGYT
>TRBV27|TRBJ2-7
ASSYARMSSSEQY
>TRBV5-1|TRBJ1-2
ASSPNRGHDGYT
>TRBV12-3/TRBV12-4|TRBJ1-1
ASSLVGSDTEAF
>TRBV11-2|TRBJ2-6
ASSLEDRLSGANVLT
>TRBV12-3/TRBV12-4|TRBJ2-4
ASSFGLAGGLAKNIQY
>TRBV12-3/TRBV12-4|TRBJ1-3
ASTITGGVGNTIY
>TRBV13|TRBJ2-7
ASSTRSGLAGFPSYEQY
>TRBV28|TRBJ1-3
ASSLTRAIRNTIY
>TRBV12-3/TRBV12-4|TRBJ2-1
ASNSYLSSYNEQF
>TRBV4-1|TRBJ1-1
ASSLIDGAMNTEAF
>TRBV11-2|TRBJ1-2
ASSFGQTYGYT
>TRBV7-9|TRBJ1-1
ASSLGTPEAF
>TRBV24-1|TRBJ1-2
ATSDTDSLVT
>TRBV28|TRBJ2-7
ASSSAGYEQC
>TRBV28|TRBJ2-3
ASSFGYTQY
>TRBV11-2|TRBJ2-5
ASSLQRGTRETQY
>TRBV2|TRBJ1-5
ASSVRGQPQH
>TRBV30|TRBJ2-7
AWSSGPGEQY
>TRBV6-2/TRBV6-3|TRBJ2-4
ASSPVPVQTGGLSIQY
>TRBV6-1|TRBJ1-1
ASTTARYPEAF